This TCR beta chain stems from a study of OX40 agonist ivuxolimab in advanced cancers. Findings and caveats of the study: Partial responders dosed at 0.1-3.0 mg/kg displayed clonal expansion ranking among the lowest. What antigens the expanded peripheral T cells recognized was never established. CD4+ and CD8+ blood T cells expanded clonally by week 6 at 0.1 to 3.0 mg/kg.

The sampling schedule covered blood at baseline, cycle 4 day 1, and cycle 7 day 1. Germline CDR1 and CDR2: SGHNT and YENEEA. The CDR3 covers 14 residues. The V and J ends lost 1 base and 4 bases, in that order; junction bases with no gene match: 3. The table came from immunoSEQ multiplex PCR; TCRdb's copy has only in-frame clones and leaves some out. The data hold about 110,000 clones, with 75% to 95% observed a single time. The sample holds one count of this clone. Its target is unknown. This sequence joins TRBV11-3 and TRBJ2-5; 7 bases match TRBD2. Sequenced material: CD4+ or CD8+ T cells sorted from blood, taken in a trial of the OX40 agonist ivuxolimab. The clonotype comes from an adult with an advanced solid tumor such as melanoma, head and neck, liver or kidney cancer. The CDR3, as DNA: TGTGCCAGCAGCTTAGCGCGGGGGTCAGAGACCCAGTACTTC. Protein sequence: CASSLARGSETQYF.